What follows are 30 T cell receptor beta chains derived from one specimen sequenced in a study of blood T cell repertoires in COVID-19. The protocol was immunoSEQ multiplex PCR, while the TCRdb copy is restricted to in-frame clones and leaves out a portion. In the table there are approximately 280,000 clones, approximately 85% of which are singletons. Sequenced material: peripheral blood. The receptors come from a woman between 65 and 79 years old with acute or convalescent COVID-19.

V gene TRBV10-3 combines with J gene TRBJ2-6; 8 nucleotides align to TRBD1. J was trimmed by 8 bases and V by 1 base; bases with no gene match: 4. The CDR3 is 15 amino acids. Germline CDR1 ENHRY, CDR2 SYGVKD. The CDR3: CAISEWDRSPNVLTF. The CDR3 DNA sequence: TGTGCCATCAGTGAGTGGGACAGGTCGCCCAACGTCCTGACTTTC.

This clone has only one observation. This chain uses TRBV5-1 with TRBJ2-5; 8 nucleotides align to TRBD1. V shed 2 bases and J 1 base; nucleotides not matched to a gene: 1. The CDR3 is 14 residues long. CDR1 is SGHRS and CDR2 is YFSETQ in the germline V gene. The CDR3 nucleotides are TGCGCCAGCAGCTTTGGGACAGGCCAAGAGACCCAGTACTTC. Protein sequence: CASSFGTGQETQYF.

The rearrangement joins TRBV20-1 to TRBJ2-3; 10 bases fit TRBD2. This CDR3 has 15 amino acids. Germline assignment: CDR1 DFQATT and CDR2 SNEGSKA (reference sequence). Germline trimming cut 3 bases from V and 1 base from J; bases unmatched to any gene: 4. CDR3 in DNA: TGCAGTGCTAGTGGGGGGACTAGCGGCACAGATACGCAGTATTTT. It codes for CSASGGTSGTDTQYF.

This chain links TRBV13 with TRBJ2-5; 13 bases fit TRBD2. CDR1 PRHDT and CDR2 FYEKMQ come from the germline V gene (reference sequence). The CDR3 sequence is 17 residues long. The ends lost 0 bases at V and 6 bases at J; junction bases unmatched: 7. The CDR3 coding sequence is TGTGCCAGCAGCTTAGGCCCCGGGACTAGCGGGGTAAAGACCCAGTACTTC. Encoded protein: CASSLGPGTSGVKTQYF.

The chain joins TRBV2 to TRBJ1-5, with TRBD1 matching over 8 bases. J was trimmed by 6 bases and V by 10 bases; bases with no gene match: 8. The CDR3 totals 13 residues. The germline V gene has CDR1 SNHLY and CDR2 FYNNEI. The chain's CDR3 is CATLQGAGQPQHF. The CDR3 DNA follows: TGTGCCACCCTCCAGGGGGCCGGTCAGCCCCAGCATTTT.

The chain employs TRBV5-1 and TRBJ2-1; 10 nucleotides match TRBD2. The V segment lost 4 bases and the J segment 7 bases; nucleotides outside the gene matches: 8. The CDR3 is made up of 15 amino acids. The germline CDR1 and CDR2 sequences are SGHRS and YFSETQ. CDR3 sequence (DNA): TGCGCCAGCAGCGTCGGGACTAGCGAAGGAAATGAGCAGTTCTTC. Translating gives CASSVGTSEGNEQFF.

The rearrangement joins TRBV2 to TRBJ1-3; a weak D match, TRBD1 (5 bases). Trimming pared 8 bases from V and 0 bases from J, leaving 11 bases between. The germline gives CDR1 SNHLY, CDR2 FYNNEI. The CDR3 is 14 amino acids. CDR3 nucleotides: TGTGCCAGCGCAACAGGAAACTCTGGAAACACCATATATTTT. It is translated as CASATGNSGNTIYF.

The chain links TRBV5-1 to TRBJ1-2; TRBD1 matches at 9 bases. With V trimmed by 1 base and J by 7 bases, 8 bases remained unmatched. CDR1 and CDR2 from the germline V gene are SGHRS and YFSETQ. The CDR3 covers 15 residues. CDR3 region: CASSLTGDRVSGYTF. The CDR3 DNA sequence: TGCGCCAGCAGCTTGACGGGGGACAGGGTGTCTGGCTACACCTTC.

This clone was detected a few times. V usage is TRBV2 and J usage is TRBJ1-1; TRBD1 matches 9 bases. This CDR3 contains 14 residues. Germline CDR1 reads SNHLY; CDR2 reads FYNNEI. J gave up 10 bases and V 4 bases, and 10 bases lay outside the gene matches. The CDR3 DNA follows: TGTGCCAGCAGTGTCGGGACAGGGTATTTGGTAGCTTTCTTT. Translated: CASSVGTGYLVAFF.

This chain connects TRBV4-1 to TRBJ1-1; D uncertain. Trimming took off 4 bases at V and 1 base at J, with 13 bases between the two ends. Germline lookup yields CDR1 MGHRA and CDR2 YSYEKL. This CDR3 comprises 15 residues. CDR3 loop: CASSPLEVRNTEAFF. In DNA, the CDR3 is TGCGCCAGCAGCCCCCTAGAGGTACGGAACACTGAAGCTTTCTTT.

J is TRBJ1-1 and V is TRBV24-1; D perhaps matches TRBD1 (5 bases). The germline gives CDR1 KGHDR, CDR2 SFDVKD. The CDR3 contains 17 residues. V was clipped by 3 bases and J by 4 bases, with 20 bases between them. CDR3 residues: CATSDPMGLLGSTEAFF. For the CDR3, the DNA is TGTGCCACCAGTGATCCCATGGGGCTCCTCGGAAGCACTGAAGCTTTCTTT.

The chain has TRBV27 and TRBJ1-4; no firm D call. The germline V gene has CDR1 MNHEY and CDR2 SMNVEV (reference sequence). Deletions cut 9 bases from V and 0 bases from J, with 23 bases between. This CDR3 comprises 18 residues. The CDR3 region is CASPRHDKSLSTNEKLFF. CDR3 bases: TGTGCCAGTCCGAGACATGACAAGTCCCTTTCAACTAATGAAAAACTGTTTTTT. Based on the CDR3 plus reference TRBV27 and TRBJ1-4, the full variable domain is EAQVTQNPRYLITVTGKKLTVTCSQNMNHEYMSWYRQDPGLGLRQIYYSMNVEVTDKGDVPEGYKVSRKEKRNFPLILESPSPNQTSLYFCASPRHDKSLSTNEKLFFGSGTQLSVL.

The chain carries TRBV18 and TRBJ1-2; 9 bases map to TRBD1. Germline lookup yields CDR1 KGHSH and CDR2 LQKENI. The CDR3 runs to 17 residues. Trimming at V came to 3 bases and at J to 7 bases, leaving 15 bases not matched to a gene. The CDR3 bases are TGTGCCAGCTCACCTTTCACAGGGGGCGAAGTGATGGGTGGCTACACCTTC. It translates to CASSPFTGGEVMGGYTF.

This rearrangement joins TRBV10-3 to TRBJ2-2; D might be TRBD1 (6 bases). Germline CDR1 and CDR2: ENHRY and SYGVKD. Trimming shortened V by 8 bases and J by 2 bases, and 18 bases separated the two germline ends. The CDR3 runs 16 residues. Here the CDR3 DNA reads TGTGCCATCCGGCCCGGTGGGGGCGCTAACACCGGGGAGCTGTTTTTT. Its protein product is CAIRPGGGANTGELFF.

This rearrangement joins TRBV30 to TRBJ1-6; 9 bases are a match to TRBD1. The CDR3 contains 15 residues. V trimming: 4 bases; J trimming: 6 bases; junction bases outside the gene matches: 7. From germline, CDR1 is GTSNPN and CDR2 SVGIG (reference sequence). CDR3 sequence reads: CAWKVVTGGNSPLHF. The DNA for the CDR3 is TGTGCCTGGAAGGTTGTGACAGGGGGTAATTCACCCCTCCACTTT.

CDR3 sequence reads: CASSPQGIDGELFF. The CDR3 bases are TGTGCCAGCAGCCCCCAGGGGATAGATGGGGAGCTGTTTTTT. The chain links TRBV11-2 to TRBJ2-2; TRBD1 is a possible D gene (6 bases). CDR3 length: 14 residues. CDR1 SGHAT and CDR2 FQNNGV come from the germline V gene. The V end lost 5 bases, the J end lost 8 bases, and 15 bases lay between the germline ends.

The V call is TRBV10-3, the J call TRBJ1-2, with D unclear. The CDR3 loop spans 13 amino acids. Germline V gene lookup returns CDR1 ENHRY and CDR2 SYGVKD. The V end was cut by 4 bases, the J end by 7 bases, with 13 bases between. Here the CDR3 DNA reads TGTGCCATCAGTGGTCACACCGGAGGTGGCTACACCTTC. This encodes CAISGHTGGGYTF.

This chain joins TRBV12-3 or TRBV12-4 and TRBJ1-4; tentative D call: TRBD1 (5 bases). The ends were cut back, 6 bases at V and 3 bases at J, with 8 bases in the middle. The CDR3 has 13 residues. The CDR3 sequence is CASSLGANEKLFF. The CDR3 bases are TGTGCCAGCAGCCTAGGGGCTAATGAAAAACTGTTTTTT.

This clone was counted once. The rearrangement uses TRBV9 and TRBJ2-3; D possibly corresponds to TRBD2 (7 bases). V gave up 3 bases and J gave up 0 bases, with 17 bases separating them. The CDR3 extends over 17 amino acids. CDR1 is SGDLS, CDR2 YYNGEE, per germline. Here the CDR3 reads CASSEPSRGASTDTQYF. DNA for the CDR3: TGTGCCAGCAGCGAGCCCTCCCGGGGGGCTAGCACAGATACGCAGTATTTT. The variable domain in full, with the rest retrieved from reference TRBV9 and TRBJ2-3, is DSGVTQTPKHLITATGQRVTLRCSPRSGDLSVYWYQQSLDQGLQFLIQYYNGEERAKGNILERFSAQQFPDLHSELNLSSLELGDSALYFCASSEPSRGASTDTQYFGPGTRLTVL.

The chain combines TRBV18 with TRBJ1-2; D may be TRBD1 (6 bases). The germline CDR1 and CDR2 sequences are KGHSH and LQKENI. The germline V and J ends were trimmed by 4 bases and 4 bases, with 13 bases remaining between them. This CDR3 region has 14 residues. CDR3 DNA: TGTGCCAGCTCACTAGAGGACAGAGCCTATGGCTACACCTTC. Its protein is CASSLEDRAYGYTF. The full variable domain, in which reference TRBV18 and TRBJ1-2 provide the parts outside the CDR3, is NAGVMQNPRHLVRRRGQEARLRCSPMKGHSHVYWYRQLPEEGLKFMVYLQKENIIDESGMPKERFSAEFPKEGPSILRIQQVVRGDSAAYFCASSLEDRAYGYTFGSGTRLTVV.

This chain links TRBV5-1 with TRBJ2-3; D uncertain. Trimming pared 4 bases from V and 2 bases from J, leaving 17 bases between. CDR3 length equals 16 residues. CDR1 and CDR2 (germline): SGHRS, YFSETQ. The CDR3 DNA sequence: TGCGCCAGCAGCCTCTCGCCTAGAAGCGTCACAGATACGCAGTATTTT. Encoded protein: CASSLSPRSVTDTQYF.

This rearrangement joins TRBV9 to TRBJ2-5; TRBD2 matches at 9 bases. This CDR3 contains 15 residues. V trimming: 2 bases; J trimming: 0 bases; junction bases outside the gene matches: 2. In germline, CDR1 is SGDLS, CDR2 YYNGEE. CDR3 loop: CASSVAGGNQETQYF. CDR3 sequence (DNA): TGTGCCAGCAGCGTTGCGGGGGGGAACCAAGAGACCCAGTACTTC.

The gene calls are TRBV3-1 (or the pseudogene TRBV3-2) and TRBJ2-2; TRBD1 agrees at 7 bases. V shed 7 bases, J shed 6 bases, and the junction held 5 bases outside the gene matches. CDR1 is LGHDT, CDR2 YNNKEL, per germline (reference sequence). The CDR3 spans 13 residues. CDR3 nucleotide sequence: TGTGCCAGCACCCAGACAGGGCCCGGGGAGCTGTTTTTT. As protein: CASTQTGPGELFF.

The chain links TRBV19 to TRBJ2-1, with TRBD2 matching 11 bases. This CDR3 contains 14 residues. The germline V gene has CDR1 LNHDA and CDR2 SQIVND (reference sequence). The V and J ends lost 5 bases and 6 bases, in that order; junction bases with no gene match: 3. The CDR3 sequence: CASSDSGGANEQFF. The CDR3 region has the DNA TGTGCCAGTAGTGATAGCGGGGGGGCCAATGAGCAGTTCTTC. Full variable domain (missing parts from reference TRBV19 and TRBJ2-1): DGGITQSPKYLFRKEGQNVTLSCEQNLNHDAMYWYRQDPGQGLRLIYYSQIVNDFQKGDIAEGYSVSREKKESFPLTVTSAQKNPTAFYLCASSDSGGANEQFFGPGTRLTVL.

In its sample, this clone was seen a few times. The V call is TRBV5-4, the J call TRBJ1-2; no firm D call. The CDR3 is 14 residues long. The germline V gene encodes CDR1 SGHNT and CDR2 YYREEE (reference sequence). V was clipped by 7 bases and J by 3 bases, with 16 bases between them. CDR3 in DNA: TGTGCCAGCTCTTTAACAGTTGAACACTATGGCTACACCTTC. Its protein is CASSLTVEHYGYTF.

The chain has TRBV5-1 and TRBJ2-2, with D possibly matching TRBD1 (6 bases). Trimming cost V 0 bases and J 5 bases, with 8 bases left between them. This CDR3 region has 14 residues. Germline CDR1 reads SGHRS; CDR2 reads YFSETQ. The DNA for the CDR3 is TGCGCCAGCAGCTTGGAAGGGGGTACCGGGGAGCTGTTTTTT. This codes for CASSLEGGTGELFF.

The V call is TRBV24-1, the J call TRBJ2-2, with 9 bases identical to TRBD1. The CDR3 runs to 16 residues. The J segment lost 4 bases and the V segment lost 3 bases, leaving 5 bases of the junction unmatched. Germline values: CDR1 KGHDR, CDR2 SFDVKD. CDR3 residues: CATSDAGTGRTGELFF. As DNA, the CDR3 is TGTGCCACCAGTGATGCGGGGACAGGGCGCACCGGGGAGCTGTTTTTT.

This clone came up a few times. CDR3 sequence: CASSQPGSLYEQYF. Here the CDR3 DNA reads TGCGCCAGCAGCCAACCCGGGTCCCTCTACGAGCAGTACTTC. The rearrangement links TRBV4-1 to TRBJ2-7, with D unresolved. CDR1 and CDR2 from the germline V gene are MGHRA and YSYEKL. With 2 bases removed from V and 3 bases from J, the gap between germline ends came to 11 bases. There are 14 residues in the CDR3.

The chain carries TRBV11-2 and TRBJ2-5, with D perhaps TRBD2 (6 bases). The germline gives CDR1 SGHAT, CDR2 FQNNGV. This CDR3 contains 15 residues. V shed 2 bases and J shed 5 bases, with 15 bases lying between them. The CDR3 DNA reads TGTGCCAGCAGCTTATTTGGAGGGCTCGGGGAGACCCAGTACTTC. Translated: CASSLFGGLGETQYF.

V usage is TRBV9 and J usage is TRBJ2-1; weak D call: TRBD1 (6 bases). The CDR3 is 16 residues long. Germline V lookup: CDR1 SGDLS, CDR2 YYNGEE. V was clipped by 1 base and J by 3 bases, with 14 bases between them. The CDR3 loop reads CASSVSPGAYYNEQFF. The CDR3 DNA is TGTGCCAGCAGCGTATCTCCAGGGGCGTACTACAATGAGCAGTTCTTC.